This T cell receptor (beta chain) was observed in a study of human T cells and chemical hapten exposure. Findings and limits, study-wide: DPC sensitization produced no change in TCRs with frequency above 1 in 1000.

It was the library that attached unique molecular identifiers to individual cDNA molecules. TCRdb independently ran MiXCR on the RACE reads; one entry per CDR3 protein. The repertoire holds 300,000 to 350,000 distinct CDR3 sequences, with roughly 6.9% as singletons. V was clipped by 3 bases and J by 0 bases; unmatched bases: 5. Germline CDR1 reads SGHRS; CDR2 reads YFSETQ. The CDR3 loop spans 15 amino acids. This clonotype has more than one count but fewer than ten. Its antigen is currently unknown. Time point denoted: patch test 1, 2 weeks after DPC sensitization. The treatment was: therapeutic diphenylcyclopropenone sensitization with weekly scalp DPC.

The sequence derives from a woman in her late teens or twenties with alopecia areata. Some clones in this sample may be carry-over from other donors' samples. Sample: whole blood, taken in connection with sensitization to the hapten diphenylcyclopropenone (DPC). This chain uses TRBV5-1 with TRBJ2-7, with TRBD1 matching 8 bases. The CDR3 DNA reads as TGCGCCAGCAGCTGGGTAGGACAGGGCTCCTACGAGCAGTACTTC. Translation gives CASSWVGQGSYEQYF.